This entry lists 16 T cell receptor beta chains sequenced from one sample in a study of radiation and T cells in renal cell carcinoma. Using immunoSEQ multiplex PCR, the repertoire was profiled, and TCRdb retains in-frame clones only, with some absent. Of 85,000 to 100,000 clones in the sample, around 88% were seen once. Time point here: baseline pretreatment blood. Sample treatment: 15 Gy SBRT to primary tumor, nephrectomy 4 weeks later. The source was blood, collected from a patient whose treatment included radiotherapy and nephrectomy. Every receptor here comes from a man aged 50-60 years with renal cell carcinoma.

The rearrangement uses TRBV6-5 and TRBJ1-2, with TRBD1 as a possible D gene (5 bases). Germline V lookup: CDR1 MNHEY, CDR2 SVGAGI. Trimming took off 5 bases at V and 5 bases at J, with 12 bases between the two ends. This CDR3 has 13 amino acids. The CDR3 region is CASSLTGAYGYTF. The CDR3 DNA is TGTGCCAGCAGTCTAACCGGGGCATATGGCTACACCTTC.

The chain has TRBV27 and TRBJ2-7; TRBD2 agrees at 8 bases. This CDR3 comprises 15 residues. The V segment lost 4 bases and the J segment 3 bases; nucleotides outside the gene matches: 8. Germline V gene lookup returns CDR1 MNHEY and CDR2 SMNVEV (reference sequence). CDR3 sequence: CASSSDPGGDYEQYF. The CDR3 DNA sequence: TGTGCCAGCAGTTCCGACCCGGGAGGGGACTACGAGCAGTACTTC.

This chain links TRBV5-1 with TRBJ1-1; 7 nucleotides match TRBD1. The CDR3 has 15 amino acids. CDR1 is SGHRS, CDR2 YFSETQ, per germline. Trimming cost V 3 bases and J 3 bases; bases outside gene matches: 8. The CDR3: CASSSPRTGDTEAFF. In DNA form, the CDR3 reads TGCGCCAGCAGCTCACCCCGGACAGGTGACACTGAAGCTTTCTTT.

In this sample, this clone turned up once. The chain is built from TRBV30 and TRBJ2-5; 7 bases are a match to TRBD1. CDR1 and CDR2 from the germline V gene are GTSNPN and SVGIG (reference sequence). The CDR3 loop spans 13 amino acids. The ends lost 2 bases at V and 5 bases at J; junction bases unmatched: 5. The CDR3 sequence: CAWSRQGVETQYF. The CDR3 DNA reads TGTGCCTGGAGTAGACAGGGTGTGGAGACCCAGTACTTC.

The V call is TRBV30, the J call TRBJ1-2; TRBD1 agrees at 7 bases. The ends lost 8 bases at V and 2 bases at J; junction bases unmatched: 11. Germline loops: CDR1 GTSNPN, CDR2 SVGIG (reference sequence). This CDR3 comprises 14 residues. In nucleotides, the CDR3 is TGTGCCGGGTCCTCCGGGACAGAGAACTATGGCTACACCTTC. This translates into CAGSSGTENYGYTF.

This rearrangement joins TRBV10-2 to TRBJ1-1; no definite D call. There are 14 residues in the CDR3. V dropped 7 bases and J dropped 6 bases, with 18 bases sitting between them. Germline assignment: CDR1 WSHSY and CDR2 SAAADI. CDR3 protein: CASKGGRGNPEAFF. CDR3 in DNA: TGCGCCAGCAAGGGTGGGAGAGGTAATCCTGAAGCTTTCTTT.

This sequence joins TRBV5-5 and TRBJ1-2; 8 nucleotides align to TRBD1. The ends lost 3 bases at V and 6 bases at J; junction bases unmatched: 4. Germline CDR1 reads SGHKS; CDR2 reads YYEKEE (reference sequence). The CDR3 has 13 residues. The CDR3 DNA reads TGTGCCAGCAGCTACCAGGGGGCGAATGGCTACACCTTC. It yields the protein CASSYQGANGYTF.

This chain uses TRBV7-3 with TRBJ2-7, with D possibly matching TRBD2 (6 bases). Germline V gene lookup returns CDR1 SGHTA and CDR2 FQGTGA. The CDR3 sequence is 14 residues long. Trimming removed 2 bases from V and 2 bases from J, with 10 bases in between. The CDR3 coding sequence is TGTGCCAGCAGCTTAGAGGGAGGTCCCTACGAGCAGTACTTC. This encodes CASSLEGGPYEQYF.

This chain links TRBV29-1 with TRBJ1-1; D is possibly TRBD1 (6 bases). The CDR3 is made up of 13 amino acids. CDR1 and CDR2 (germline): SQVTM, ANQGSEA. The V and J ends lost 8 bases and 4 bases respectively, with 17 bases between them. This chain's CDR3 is CSSNRVPVTEAFF. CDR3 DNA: TGCAGCTCAAACAGGGTGCCGGTCACTGAAGCTTTCTTT.

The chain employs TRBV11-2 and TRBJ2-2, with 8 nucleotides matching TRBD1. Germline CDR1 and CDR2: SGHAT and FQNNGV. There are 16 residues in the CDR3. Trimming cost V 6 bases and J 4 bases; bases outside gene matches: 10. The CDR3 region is CASSSPGQDFTGELFF. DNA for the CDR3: TGTGCCAGCAGTTCTCCGGGACAGGATTTCACCGGGGAGCTGTTTTTT.

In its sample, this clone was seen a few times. CDR3 sequence: CASSPQVGTGELFF. As DNA, the CDR3 is TGCGCCAGCAGCCCCCAGGTTGGCACCGGGGAGCTGTTTTTT. V and J are TRBV4-3 and TRBJ2-2; D remains unclear. The CDR3 spans 14 residues. Germline V gene sequence: CDR1 LGHNA, CDR2 YSLEER. The V gene lost 4 bases and the J gene lost 4 bases, with 10 bases spanning the gap.

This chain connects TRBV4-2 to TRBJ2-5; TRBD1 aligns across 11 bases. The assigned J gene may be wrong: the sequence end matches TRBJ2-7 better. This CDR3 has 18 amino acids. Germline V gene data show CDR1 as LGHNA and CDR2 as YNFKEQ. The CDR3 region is CASSQGGIRDRGINEQYF. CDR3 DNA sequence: TGTGCCAGCAGCCAAGGTGGAATCCGGGACAGGGGGATAAACGAGCAGTACTTC.

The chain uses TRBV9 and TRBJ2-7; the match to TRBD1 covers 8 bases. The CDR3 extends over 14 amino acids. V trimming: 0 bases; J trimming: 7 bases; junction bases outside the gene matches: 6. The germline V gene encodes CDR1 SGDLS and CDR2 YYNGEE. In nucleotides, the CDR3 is TGTGCCAGCAGCGTAGACAGGGGGTCGAGGGAGCAGTACTTC. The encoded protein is CASSVDRGSREQYF.

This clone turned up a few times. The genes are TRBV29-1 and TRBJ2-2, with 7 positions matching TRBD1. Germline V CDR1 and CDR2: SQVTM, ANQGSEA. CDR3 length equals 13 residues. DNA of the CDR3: TGCACCCGGGGACAGTTCGACACCGGGGAGCTGTTTTTT. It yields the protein CTRGQFDTGELFF.

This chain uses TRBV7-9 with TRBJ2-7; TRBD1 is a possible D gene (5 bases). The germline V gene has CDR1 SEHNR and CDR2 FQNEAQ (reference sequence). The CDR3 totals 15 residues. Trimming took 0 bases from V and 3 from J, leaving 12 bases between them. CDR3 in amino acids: CASSLAGQTFYEQYF. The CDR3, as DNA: TGTGCCAGCAGCTTAGCGGGGCAGACTTTCTACGAGCAGTACTTC.

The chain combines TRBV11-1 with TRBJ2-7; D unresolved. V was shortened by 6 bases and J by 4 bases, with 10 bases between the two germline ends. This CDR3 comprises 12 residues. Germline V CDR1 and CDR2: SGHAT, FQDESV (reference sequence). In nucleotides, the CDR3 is TGTGCCAGCAGTTCAATGGGATACGAGCAGTACTTC. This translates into CASSSMGYEQYF.